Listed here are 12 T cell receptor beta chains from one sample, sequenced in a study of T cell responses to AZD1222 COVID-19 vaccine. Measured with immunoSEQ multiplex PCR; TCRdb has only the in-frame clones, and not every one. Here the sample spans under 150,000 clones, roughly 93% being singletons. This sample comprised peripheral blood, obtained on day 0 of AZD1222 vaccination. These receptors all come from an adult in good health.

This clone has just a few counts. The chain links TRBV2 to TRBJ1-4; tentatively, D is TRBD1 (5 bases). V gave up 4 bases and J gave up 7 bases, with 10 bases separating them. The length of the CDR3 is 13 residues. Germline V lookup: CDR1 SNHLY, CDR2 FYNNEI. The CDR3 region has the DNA TGTGCCAGCAGTGGGGGGGGTGGTGAAAAACTGTTTTTT. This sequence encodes CASSGGGGEKLFF. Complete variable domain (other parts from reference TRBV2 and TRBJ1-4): EPEVTQTPSHQVTQMGQEVILRCVPISNHLYFYWYRQILGQKVEFLVSFYNNEISEKSEIFDDQFSVERPDGSNFTLKIRSTKLEDSAMYFCASSGGGGEKLFFGSGTQLSVL.

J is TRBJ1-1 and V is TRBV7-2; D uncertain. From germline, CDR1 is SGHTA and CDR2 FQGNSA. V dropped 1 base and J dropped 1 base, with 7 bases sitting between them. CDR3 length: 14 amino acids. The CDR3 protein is CASSLVVRNTEAFF. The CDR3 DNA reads TGTGCCAGCAGCTTAGTGGTAAGGAACACTGAAGCTTTCTTT.

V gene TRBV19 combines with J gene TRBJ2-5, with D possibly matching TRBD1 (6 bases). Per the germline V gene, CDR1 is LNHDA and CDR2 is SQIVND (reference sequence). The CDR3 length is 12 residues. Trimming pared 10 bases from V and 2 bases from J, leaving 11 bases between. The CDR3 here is CATGQNQETQYF. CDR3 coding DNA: TGTGCCACTGGACAGAATCAAGAGACCCAGTACTTC. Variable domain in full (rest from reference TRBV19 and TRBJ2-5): DGGITQSPKYLFRKEGQNVTLSCEQNLNHDAMYWYRQDPGQGLRLIYYSQIVNDFQKGDIAEGYSVSREKKESFPLTVTSAQKNPTAFYLCATGQNQETQYFGPGTRLLVL.

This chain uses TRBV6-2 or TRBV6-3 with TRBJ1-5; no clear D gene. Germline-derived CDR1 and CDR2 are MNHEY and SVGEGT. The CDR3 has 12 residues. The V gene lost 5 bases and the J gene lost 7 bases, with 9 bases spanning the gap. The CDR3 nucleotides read TGTGCCAGCAGTGGCAGGTCCCAGCCCCAGCATTTT. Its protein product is CASSGRSQPQHF.

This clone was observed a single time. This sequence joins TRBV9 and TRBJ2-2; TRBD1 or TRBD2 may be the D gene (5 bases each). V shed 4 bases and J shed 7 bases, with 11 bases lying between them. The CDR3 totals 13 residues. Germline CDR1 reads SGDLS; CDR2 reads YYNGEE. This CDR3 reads CASSLSGGGELFF. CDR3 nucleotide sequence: TGTGCCAGCAGCCTAAGTGGGGGCGGGGAGCTGTTTTTT.

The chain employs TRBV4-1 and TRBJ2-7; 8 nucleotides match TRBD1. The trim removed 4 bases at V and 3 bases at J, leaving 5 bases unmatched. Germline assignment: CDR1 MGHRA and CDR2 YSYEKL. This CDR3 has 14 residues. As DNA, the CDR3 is TGCGCCAGCAGCCCCCGACAGGGGTACTACGAGCAGTACTTC. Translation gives CASSPRQGYYEQYF.

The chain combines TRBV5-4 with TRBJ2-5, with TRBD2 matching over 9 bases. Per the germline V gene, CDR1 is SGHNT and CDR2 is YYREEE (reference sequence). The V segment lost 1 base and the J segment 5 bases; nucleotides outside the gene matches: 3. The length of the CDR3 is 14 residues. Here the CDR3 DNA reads TGTGCCAGCAGCTTGCGAAGCGGGAGGGAGACCCAGTACTTC. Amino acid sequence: CASSLRSGRETQYF.

DNA for the CDR3: TGTGCCAGCACTACGACAGGGGTTAACTATGGCTACACCTTC. The encoded protein is CASTTTGVNYGYTF. V is TRBV3-1 (or the pseudogene TRBV3-2) and J is TRBJ1-2; 8 bases align to TRBD1. V lost 7 bases to trimming and J lost 1 base; unmatched junction nucleotides: 5. This CDR3 is built from 14 residues. Germline V CDR1 and CDR2: LGHDT, YNNKEL (reference sequence).

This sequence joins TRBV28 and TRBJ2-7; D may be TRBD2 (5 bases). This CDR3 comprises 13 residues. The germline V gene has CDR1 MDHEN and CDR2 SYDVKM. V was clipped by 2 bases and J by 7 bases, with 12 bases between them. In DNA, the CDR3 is TGTGCCAGCAGTTTACCAACACTAGAGGAGCAGTACTTC. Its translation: CASSLPTLEEQYF.

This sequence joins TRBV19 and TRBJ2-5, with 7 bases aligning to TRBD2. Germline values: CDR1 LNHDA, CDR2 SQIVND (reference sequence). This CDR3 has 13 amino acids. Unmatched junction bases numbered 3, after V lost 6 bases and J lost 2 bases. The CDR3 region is CASSGRLQETQYF. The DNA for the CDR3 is TGTGCCAGTAGCGGGAGGCTGCAAGAGACCCAGTACTTC.

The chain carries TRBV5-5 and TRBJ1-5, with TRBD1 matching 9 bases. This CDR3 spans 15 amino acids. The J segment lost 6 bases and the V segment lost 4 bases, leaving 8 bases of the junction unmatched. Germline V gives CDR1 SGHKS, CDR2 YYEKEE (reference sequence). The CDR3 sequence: CASSLGTGYGQPQHF. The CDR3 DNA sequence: TGTGCCAGCAGCCTCGGGACAGGGTATGGTCAGCCCCAGCATTTT.

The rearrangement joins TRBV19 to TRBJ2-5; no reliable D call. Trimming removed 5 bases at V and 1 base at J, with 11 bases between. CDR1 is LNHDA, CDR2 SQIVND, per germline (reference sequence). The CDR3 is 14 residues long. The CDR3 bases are TGTGCCAGTAGTCCAGAGTCTATCCAAGAGACCCAGTACTTC. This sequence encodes CASSPESIQETQYF. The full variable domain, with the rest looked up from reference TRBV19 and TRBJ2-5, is DGGITQSPKYLFRKEGQNVTLSCEQNLNHDAMYWYRQDPGQGLRLIYYSQIVNDFQKGDIAEGYSVSREKKESFPLTVTSAQKNPTAFYLCASSPESIQETQYFGPGTRLLVL.